These 27 T cell receptor beta chains share one sample of origin, sequenced in a study of T cell changes during pregnancy in multiple sclerosis. Using immunoSEQ multiplex PCR, the repertoire was profiled, and TCRdb retains in-frame clones only, with some absent. The sample holds approximately 90,000 clones, 75% to 95% seen once. The sequences come from peripheral blood, collected before pregnancy. The receptors were sampled from a female donor with multiple sclerosis, enrolled in a pregnancy study.

The genes are TRBV27 and TRBJ2-1; 15 nucleotides align to TRBD2. The CDR3 length is 16 residues. Germline CDR1 and CDR2: MNHEY and SMNVEV (reference sequence). With V trimmed by 6 bases and J by 6 bases, 6 bases remained unmatched. The CDR3, as DNA: TGTGCCAGCAGCTCCGGACTAGCGGGAGGGGCCAATGAGCAGTTCTTC. Its translation: CASSSGLAGGANEQFF.

For the CDR3, the DNA is TGCGCCAGCAGTGAGTTACGGGATAGCAATCAGCCCCAGCATTTT. Protein: CASSELRDSNQPQHF. V is TRBV10-1 and J is TRBJ1-5; no clear D. Per the germline V gene, CDR1 is WNHNN and CDR2 is SYGVQD (reference sequence). There are 15 residues in the CDR3. V gave up 1 base and J gave up 0 bases, with 7 bases separating them.

The chain is built from TRBV27 and TRBJ2-7, with D tentatively TRBD2 (5 bases). Germline lookup yields CDR1 MNHEY and CDR2 SMNVEV (reference sequence). This CDR3 region has 15 residues. Trimming pared 3 bases from V and 3 bases from J, leaving 15 bases between. CDR3 DNA sequence: TGTGCCAGCAGTTTTGGGTGGGAGCGCCTCTACGAGCAGTACTTC. This translates into CASSFGWERLYEQYF.

The chain couples TRBV4-1 to TRBJ2-7; 7 bases are shared with TRBD2. This CDR3 contains 15 residues. Germline V lookup: CDR1 MGHRA, CDR2 YSYEKL. V was clipped by 0 bases and J by 7 bases; unmatched bases: 9. The CDR3 DNA reads TGCGCCAGCAGCCAAGATAGGGGACTAACGGGAGAGCAGTACTTC. Translating it yields CASSQDRGLTGEQYF.

In its sample, this clone was seen once. The rearrangement joins TRBV7-6 to TRBJ2-2; the D gene is possibly TRBD1 (6 bases). The V end lost 1 base, the J end lost 2 bases, and 14 bases lay between the germline ends. The length of the CDR3 is 17 residues. Germline V lookup: CDR1 SGHVS, CDR2 FNYEAQ. The CDR3 sequence is CASSLDVWGLNTGELFF. Written as DNA, the CDR3 is TGTGCCAGCAGCTTAGATGTCTGGGGGCTCAACACCGGGGAGCTGTTTTTT.

In nucleotides, the CDR3 is TGTGCCAGCAGCTTAGTTAGCGGGGGGATCACAGATACGCAGTATTTT. This codes for CASSLVSGGITDTQYF. The chain combines TRBV7-6 with TRBJ2-3; TRBD2 agrees at 10 bases. The CDR3 spans 16 residues. V lost 1 base to trimming and J lost 2 bases; unmatched junction nucleotides: 3. Germline lookup yields CDR1 SGHVS and CDR2 FNYEAQ. Using reference TRBV7-6 and TRBJ2-3 for the parts outside the CDR3, the full variable domain is GAGVSQSPRYKVTKRGQDVALRCDPISGHVSLYWYRQALGQGPEFLTYFNYEAQQDKSGLPNDRFSAERPEGSISTLTIQRTEQRDSAMYRCASSLVSGGITDTQYFGPGTRLTVL.

This clone was seen once. The chain has TRBV10-1 and TRBJ2-7, with 10 bases matching TRBD2. There are 13 residues in the CDR3. Germline V gene lookup returns CDR1 WNHNN and CDR2 SYGVQD (reference sequence). V lost 3 bases, J lost 6 bases, and 2 bases stayed unmatched. The CDR3 DNA follows: TGCGCCAGCAGTGAAAGCGGGAGGGCCGAGCAGTACTTC. It is translated as CASSESGRAEQYF.

This clone was detected only once. This rearrangement joins TRBV28 to TRBJ2-7, with TRBD2 matching 8 bases. The germline V gene encodes CDR1 MDHEN and CDR2 SYDVKM. CDR3 length: 16 amino acids. The J segment lost 2 bases and the V segment lost 3 bases, leaving 9 bases of the junction unmatched. The CDR3 DNA reads as TGTGCCAGCAGTTTCTTGGCGGGAGGTCTAACCTACGAGCAGTACTTC. Translating gives CASSFLAGGLTYEQYF.

The rearrangement uses TRBV7-9 and TRBJ2-2, with 7 positions matching TRBD2. This CDR3 contains 16 residues. Losses at the gene ends were 2 bases for V and 3 bases for J; bases not matched to a gene: 6. Germline-derived CDR1 and CDR2 are SEHNR and FQNEAQ (reference sequence). CDR3 sequence: CASSLRLAVDTGELFF. The CDR3 DNA reads as TGTGCCAGCAGCTTAAGGCTAGCGGTCGACACCGGGGAGCTGTTTTTT.

This rearrangement joins TRBV28 to TRBJ1-3, with a tentative D call TRBD1 (5 bases). The V end was cut by 4 bases, the J end by 4 bases, with 14 bases between. The CDR3 runs 15 residues. Per germline, CDR1 MDHEN and CDR2 SYDVKM. The DNA of the CDR3 is TGTGCCAGCAGTTCCCTGCGCAGGGCCGGAAACACCATATATTTT. This gives the protein CASSSLRRAGNTIYF.

The chain has TRBV5-4 and TRBJ1-4; no clear D. The CDR3 is 14 residues long. V was shortened by 0 bases and J by 8 bases, with 11 bases between the two germline ends. The germline V gene has CDR1 SGHNT and CDR2 YYREEE (reference sequence). CDR3 loop: CASSLAEGSEKLFF. Here the CDR3 DNA reads TGTGCCAGCAGCTTGGCCGAGGGTAGCGAAAAACTGTTTTTT.

This clone was counted a single time. The chain combines TRBV28 with TRBJ2-7, with a tentative D call TRBD2 (6 bases). From germline, CDR1 is MDHEN and CDR2 SYDVKM. V shed 6 bases and J shed 5 bases, with 11 bases lying between them. This CDR3 comprises 12 residues. The CDR3 spells CASSSRRDEQYF. Here the CDR3 DNA reads TGTGCCAGCAGCTCCCGGAGGGACGAGCAGTACTTC.

This clone was detected only a few times. The rearrangement links TRBV19 to TRBJ1-5; no definite D call. From germline, CDR1 is LNHDA and CDR2 SQIVND (reference sequence). The V and J ends lost 3 bases and 3 bases respectively, with 9 bases between them. This CDR3 has 14 residues. This CDR3 reads CASSMGSANQPQHF. CDR3 bases: TGTGCCAGTAGTATGGGGAGTGCCAATCAGCCCCAGCATTTT.

V and J are TRBV28 and TRBJ2-7, with D possibly being TRBD1 (5 bases). The CDR3 covers 16 residues. Trimming removed 2 bases from V and 2 bases from J, with 16 bases in between. Germline V CDR1 and CDR2: MDHEN, SYDVKM. For the CDR3, the DNA is TGTGCCAGCAGTTTAGAGCCGCCGACAGCCGCCTACGAGCAGTACTTC. This translates into CASSLEPPTAAYEQYF.

The V gene is TRBV2, the J gene TRBJ1-3; tentatively, D is TRBD1 (5 bases). This CDR3 spans 15 amino acids. Trimming removed 1 base at V and 2 bases at J, with 9 bases between. Germline values: CDR1 SNHLY, CDR2 FYNNEI. CDR3 amino acids: CASSEGTIAGNTIYF. For the CDR3, the DNA is TGTGCCAGCAGTGAAGGGACAATTGCTGGAAACACCATATATTTT.

The chain combines TRBV29-1 with TRBJ2-7; 7 bases are a match to TRBD1. Trimming took 8 bases from V and 5 from J; bases not matched to a gene: 12. The CDR3 has 13 amino acids. CDR1 is SQVTM and CDR2 is ANQGSEA in the germline V gene. The CDR3 loop is CSFRGGTLNEQYF. CDR3 coding DNA: TGCAGCTTCCGAGGGGGCACATTAAACGAGCAGTACTTC.

DNA for the CDR3: TGCGCCAGCAGCTTGGGGGACAGTAAGAACACCGGGGAGCTGTTTTTT. Its protein product is CASSLGDSKNTGELFF. The chain joins TRBV5-1 to TRBJ2-2; TRBD1 matches at 7 bases. The CDR3 has 16 amino acids. CDR1 is SGHRS and CDR2 is YFSETQ in the germline V gene. Unmatched junction bases numbered 3, after V lost 0 bases and J lost 1 base.

This chain connects TRBV18 to TRBJ1-1; a weak D match, TRBD1 (5 bases). V shed 5 bases and J shed 3 bases, with 13 bases lying between them. CDR3 length equals 14 residues. Germline V CDR1 and CDR2: KGHSH, LQKENI. In DNA, the CDR3 is TGTGCCAGCTCATCCTATGACAGCGACACTGAAGCTTTCTTT. Translation: CASSSYDSDTEAFF.

V usage is TRBV10-3 and J usage is TRBJ1-1; the match to TRBD1 covers 7 bases. From germline, CDR1 is ENHRY and CDR2 SYGVKD. The CDR3 spans 17 residues. V lost 7 bases and J lost 0; bases outside the gene matches: 14. CDR3 nucleotide sequence: TGTGCCATCACCCAGACAGGGCCAACCTGGATGAACACTGAAGCTTTCTTT. It encodes CAITQTGPTWMNTEAFF.

The rearrangement uses TRBV10-1 and TRBJ2-1; unclear D gene. Germline CDR1 and CDR2: WNHNN and SYGVQD (reference sequence). Between the trimmed V and J ends, which lost 2 bases and 2 bases, there was a span of 7 bases. The CDR3 is 14 residues long. CDR3 in amino acids: CASSERLPYNEQFF. CDR3 coding DNA: TGCGCCAGCAGTGAGCGACTCCCCTACAATGAGCAGTTCTTC.

Only one count was recorded for this clone. V gene TRBV19 combines with J gene TRBJ2-7; 11 nucleotides match TRBD1. Trimming took 5 bases from V and 5 from J; bases not matched to a gene: 5. CDR3 length: 14 amino acids. Germline CDR1 and CDR2: LNHDA and SQIVND (reference sequence). The CDR3 protein is CASSLGDRGNEQYF. In DNA, the CDR3 is TGTGCCAGTAGTCTGGGGGACAGGGGGAACGAGCAGTACTTC.

V gene TRBV27 combines with J gene TRBJ1-1; D ambiguous. The CDR3 loop spans 13 amino acids. Germline CDR1 MNHEY, CDR2 SMNVEV (reference sequence). Trimming cost V 8 bases and J 1 base, with 11 bases left between them. This chain's CDR3 is CASGMTSNTEAFF. The CDR3 DNA sequence: TGTGCCAGCGGCATGACATCGAACACTGAAGCTTTCTTT.

The chain combines TRBV13 with TRBJ2-7; 9 nucleotides line up with TRBD1. CDR1 and CDR2 (germline): PRHDT, FYEKMQ (reference sequence). The CDR3 has 15 residues. The ends lost 0 bases at V and 2 bases at J; junction bases unmatched: 2. DNA of the CDR3: TGTGCCAGCAGCTTAGGCGACAGGGGGACCTACGAGCAGTACTTC. Its translation is CASSLGDRGTYEQYF.

This clone was counted only a few times. This chain uses TRBV2 with TRBJ1-2, with 11 bases matching TRBD1. After removal of 3 bases from V and 7 bases from J, the junction contained 7 bases not matched to a gene. The germline V gene encodes CDR1 SNHLY and CDR2 FYNNEI. The CDR3 covers 15 residues. CDR3 in DNA: TGTGCCAGCAGTGAGAGGACAGGGGGCTGGGCTGGCTACACCTTC. It codes for CASSERTGGWAGYTF.

A single count supports this clone. The same CDR3 can be traced to other DNA sequences in this sample. The V call is TRBV5-1, the J call TRBJ2-7; D is unclear. The V gene's germline CDR1 is SGHRS and CDR2 YFSETQ. Trimming pared 0 bases from V and 2 bases from J, leaving 6 bases between. CDR3 length: 13 amino acids. The CDR3 DNA follows: TGCGCCAGCAGCTTGGCAGGAACCTACGAGCAGTACTTC. It translates to CASSLAGTYEQYF.

This clone was counted only a few times. The rearrangement uses TRBV9 and TRBJ1-5; 7 bases are shared with TRBD1. The ends lost 3 bases at V and 6 bases at J; junction bases unmatched: 6. The CDR3 loop spans 14 amino acids. Germline V gene sequence: CDR1 SGDLS, CDR2 YYNGEE. CDR3 in amino acids: CASSETGLGQPQHF. CDR3 in DNA: TGTGCCAGCAGCGAGACAGGGCTCGGTCAGCCCCAGCATTTT.

This clone was detected only once. This chain joins TRBV5-1 and TRBJ2-2; weak D call: TRBD1 (6 bases). Trimming removed 7 bases from V and 3 bases from J, with 16 bases in between. The germline CDR1 and CDR2 sequences are SGHRS and YFSETQ. This CDR3 is 15 amino acids long. As DNA, the CDR3 is TGCGCCAGCCTTCCAACCGCAGGGGACACCGGGGAGCTGTTTTTT. Translated: CASLPTAGDTGELFF.